This T cell receptor beta chain stems from a study of T cell repertoires in cytomegalovirus infection. Study summary: Peptides in the study included HLA-C-restricted and HLA-B-restricted CMV epitopes. Both CMV infection and a matching HLA type were indicated by public TCR beta signatures.

V shed 5 bases and J 0 bases; nucleotides not matched to a gene: 9. Germline loops: CDR1 SGHTA, CDR2 FQGNSA. The CDR3 is made up of 16 amino acids. Overall study results and limits: Adding up the frequency of public TCR beta families identified people who carried CMV plus the relevant HLA.

In this sample, this clonotype turned up many times. No antigen is known for it. In TCRdb, the reads were re-called with MiXCR into one record per CDR3 protein. The table has over 250,000 distinct CDR3 sequences, roughly 21% seen once. The chain recombines TRBV7-2 with TRBJ2-7, with 8 nucleotides matching TRBD1. The receptor comes from a human donor in good health (CMV status not recorded). Some clones in this sample may be carry-over from other donors' samples. The starting material was cultured PBMCs, obtained from culture after CMV antigen stimulation. CDR3 region: CASSVPGQEISYEQYF. The CDR3 coding sequence is TGTGCCAGCAGCGTACCGGGACAGGAAATCTCCTACGAGCAGTACTTC.